A single sample is the source of the 26 T cell receptor beta chains below, sequenced in a study of shared clonotypes between healthy human individuals. Method: immunoSEQ multiplex PCR; TCRdb's copy keeps in-frame clones and lacks some. Here the sample spans roughly 2 million clones, about 95% being singletons. As defined, naive CD8 cells were CD45RO-negative and positively selected for CCR7, with terminally differentiated effector memory CD45RA+ cells excluded. The sequencing sample was made of naive CD8+ T cells sorted from blood. The receptors were sampled from a man between 18 and 35 years old in good health.

The rearrangement joins TRBV14 to TRBJ2-1; the match to TRBD2 covers 9 bases. CDR1 and CDR2 (germline): SGHDN, FVKESK. The CDR3 contains 18 residues. Trimming cost V 4 bases and J 0 bases; bases outside gene matches: 10. This chain's CDR3 is CASSPDREREDSYNEQFF. DNA for the CDR3: TGTGCCAGCAGCCCGGATCGCGAGCGGGAGGACTCCTACAATGAGCAGTTCTTC.

V usage is TRBV19 and J usage is TRBJ2-7; the match to TRBD1 covers 7 bases. V gave up 4 bases and J gave up 3 bases; unmatched junction bases: 9. The CDR3 spans 15 residues. From germline, CDR1 is LNHDA and CDR2 SQIVND (reference sequence). CDR3 sequence: CASSTVTGWDYEQYF. CDR3 in DNA: TGTGCCAGTAGTACCGTGACAGGGTGGGACTACGAGCAGTACTTC. The complete variable domain, with remaining parts taken from reference TRBV19 and TRBJ2-7, reads DGGITQSPKYLFRKEGQNVTLSCEQNLNHDAMYWYRQDPGQGLRLIYYSQIVNDFQKGDIAEGYSVSREKKESFPLTVTSAQKNPTAFYLCASSTVTGWDYEQYFGPGTRLTVT.

The chain combines TRBV11-2 with TRBJ2-2; the D gene is possibly TRBD1 (5 bases). Germline V lookup: CDR1 SGHAT, CDR2 FQNNGV. The length of the CDR3 is 15 residues. The V end lost 3 bases, the J end lost 5 bases, and 13 bases lay between the germline ends. This chain's CDR3 is CASSFKGVGTGELFF. CDR3 nucleotides: TGTGCCAGCAGCTTCAAAGGGGTTGGGACCGGGGAGCTGTTTTTT. Complete variable domain (other parts from reference TRBV11-2 and TRBJ2-2): EAGVAQSPRYKIIEKRQSVAFWCNPISGHATLYWYQQILGQGPKLLIQFQNNGVVDDSQLPKDRFSAERLKGVDSTLKIQPAKLEDSAVYLCASSFKGVGTGELFFGEGSRLTVL.

As for this clone: The junction departs from the called germline gene at one end, perhaps through a read error. This sequence joins TRBV7-7 and TRBJ2-1; 7 bases agree with TRBD2. In germline, CDR1 is SSHAT, CDR2 FNYEAQ (reference sequence). This CDR3 is built from 13 residues. The CDR3 sequence is CASSTGLGGEQFF. For the CDR3, the DNA is TGTGCTAGCAGCACCGGACTAGGTGGTGAGCAGTTCTTC.

This chain links TRBV6-4 with TRBJ1-4; D remains unclear. Germline V gene sequence: CDR1 MRHNA, CDR2 SNTAGT. V lost 3 bases and J lost 5, with 13 bases in between. The length of the CDR3 is 15 residues. CDR3 loop: CASSEGRASNEKLFF. The CDR3 region has the DNA TGTGCCAGCAGTGAAGGCCGGGCTTCGAATGAAAAACTGTTTTTT.

Worth noting for this clone: The identical CDR3 is also encoded by other nucleotide sequences in the sample. V gene TRBV27 combines with J gene TRBJ1-5; D is uncertain. V lost 3 bases and J lost 1, with 7 bases in between. The CDR3 contains 14 residues. Germline CDR1 reads MNHEY; CDR2 reads SMNVEV (reference sequence). The CDR3 nucleotides read TGTGCCAGCAGTTTGGTGGGGAGCAATCAGCCCCAGCATTTT. Translating gives CASSLVGSNQPQHF.

J is TRBJ1-1 and V is TRBV4-2; tentatively, D is TRBD1 (5 bases). The CDR3 is 12 amino acids. CDR1 and CDR2 from the germline V gene are LGHNA and YNFKEQ. The V gene lost 4 bases and the J gene lost 5 bases, with 8 bases spanning the gap. Here the CDR3 DNA reads TGTGCCAGCAGCCGGGGCGGAACTGAAGCTTTCTTT. Translating gives CASSRGGTEAFF.

The chain combines TRBV27 with TRBJ2-2; 9 bases line up with TRBD1. From germline, CDR1 is MNHEY and CDR2 SMNVEV (reference sequence). CDR3 length equals 15 residues. J was trimmed by 2 bases and V by 7 bases; bases with no gene match: 5. CDR3 nucleotides: TGTGCCAGCACCCGGACAGGGGCAAACACCGGGGAGCTGTTTTTT. This translates into CASTRTGANTGELFF.

The chain has TRBV28 and TRBJ1-4; the match to TRBD1 covers 7 bases. Germline loops: CDR1 MDHEN, CDR2 SYDVKM. V was pared by 5 bases and J by 4 bases, with 4 bases of the junction left unmatched. The CDR3 has 14 residues. The CDR3 loop reads CASSAQGINEKLFF. CDR3 coding DNA: TGTGCCAGCAGTGCACAGGGGATTAATGAAAAACTGTTTTTT.

V gene TRBV11-2 combines with J gene TRBJ2-2; D not certain. The CDR3 is made up of 14 amino acids. Trimming left V 3 bases short and J 5 bases short, with 10 bases between. Germline CDR1 is SGHAT and CDR2 is FQNNGV. The CDR3: CASSFLWSTGELFF. The CDR3 nucleotides are TGTGCCAGCAGCTTCCTGTGGTCAACCGGGGAGCTGTTTTTT.

V is TRBV11-1 and J is TRBJ2-2; 10 positions match TRBD1. J gave up 7 bases and V 5 bases, and 10 bases lay outside the gene matches. CDR1 is SGHAT, CDR2 FQDESV, per germline (reference sequence). This CDR3 is built from 16 residues. The CDR3 region has the DNA TGTGCCAGCAGCCCGACAGGGGGCGCGTCGGGCGGGGAGCTGTTTTTT. Translated, it gives CASSPTGGASGGELFF.

This chain links TRBV27 with TRBJ1-2, with no clear D. Germline V gives CDR1 MNHEY, CDR2 SMNVEV (reference sequence). There are 14 residues in the CDR3. Trimming took off 7 bases at V and 4 bases at J, with 16 bases between the two ends. The DNA for the CDR3 is TGTGCCAGCAAGGAACAATGGGTCGGCTATGGCTACACCTTC. The encoded protein is CASKEQWVGYGYTF.

The chain couples TRBV5-4 to TRBJ2-3; 10 nucleotides match TRBD2. Germline values: CDR1 SGHNT, CDR2 YYREEE (reference sequence). The ends lost 4 bases at V and 6 bases at J; junction bases unmatched: 5. This CDR3 contains 14 residues. CDR3 DNA sequence: TGTGCCAGCAGCGGGTCTAGCGGGGGTGATACGCAGTATTTT. Translation: CASSGSSGGDTQYF.

The chain is built from TRBV4-2 and TRBJ2-6; D remains ambiguous. This CDR3 spans 18 amino acids. CDR1 is LGHNA, CDR2 YNFKEQ, per germline. Trimming removed 0 bases from V and 2 bases from J, with 14 bases in between. Written as DNA, the CDR3 is TGTGCCAGCAGCCAAGATAGGATTAGTGCCCCTGGGGCCAACGTCCTGACTTTC. Its translation: CASSQDRISAPGANVLTF.

The J gene is TRBJ1-5, the V gene TRBV7-8; 10 bases map to TRBD1. Germline values: CDR1 SGHVS, CDR2 FQNEAQ. The CDR3 runs 15 residues. The J segment lost 1 base and the V segment lost 5 bases, leaving 2 bases of the junction unmatched. CDR3: CASSPTGGSNQPQHF. In DNA, the CDR3 is TGTGCCAGCAGCCCGACAGGGGGCAGCAATCAGCCCCAGCATTTT.

This sequence joins TRBV27 and TRBJ2-1; no clear D gene. Germline CDR1 MNHEY, CDR2 SMNVEV (reference sequence). V was cut by 5 bases and J by 2 bases, with 10 bases left in between. The CDR3 has 14 amino acids. The CDR3 is CASSGSRAYNEQFF. CDR3 in DNA: TGTGCCAGCAGTGGTAGCCGGGCCTACAATGAGCAGTTCTTC.

As concerns this clone: Other DNA sequences of this sample code for an identical CDR3. Here the CDR3 DNA reads TGCAGCGTTGAATCTGGGGGGGAGCAGTTCTTC. This translates into CSVESGGEQFF. The chain joins TRBV29-1 to TRBJ2-1; TRBD2 is a possible D gene (6 bases). Germline lookup yields CDR1 SQVTM and CDR2 ANQGSEA. The CDR3 totals 11 residues. Deletions cut 2 bases from V and 10 bases from J, with 9 bases between.

The chain joins TRBV7-9 to TRBJ2-7; the match to TRBD2 covers 7 bases. Per the germline V gene, CDR1 is SEHNR and CDR2 is FQNEAQ (reference sequence). The V and J ends lost 0 bases and 5 bases, in that order; junction bases with no gene match: 10. This CDR3 is built from 16 residues. CDR3 region: CASSLADLGRADEQYF. CDR3 bases: TGTGCCAGCAGCTTAGCCGACTTGGGGAGGGCGGACGAGCAGTACTTC.

Of note for this clone: Other DNA variants within this sample encode the same CDR3. The chain uses TRBV11-2 and TRBJ2-7; D gene ambiguous. The germline V and J ends were trimmed by 0 bases and 3 bases, with 3 bases remaining between them. The CDR3 has 12 amino acids. Germline loops: CDR1 SGHAT, CDR2 FQNNGV. The CDR3 reads CASSLDLYEQYF. In DNA form, the CDR3 reads TGTGCCAGCAGCTTAGACCTCTACGAGCAGTACTTC.

This clone was picked up one time. The chain combines TRBV20-1 with TRBJ2-7; D not certain. Germline V gene data show CDR1 as DFQATT and CDR2 as SNEGSKA (reference sequence). The CDR3 totals 11 residues. The ends were cut back, 3 bases at V and 6 bases at J, with 9 bases in the middle. The DNA of the CDR3 is TGCAGTGCTAGTTGGGGATCCGAGCAGTACTTC. This sequence encodes CSASWGSEQYF.

The chain has TRBV19 and TRBJ1-2; 9 nucleotides line up with TRBD1. This CDR3 is 15 amino acids long. CDR1 LNHDA and CDR2 SQIVND come from the germline V gene (reference sequence). J was trimmed by 7 bases and V by 2 bases; bases with no gene match: 8. This CDR3 reads CASSITFGTGFGYTF. CDR3 nucleotide sequence: TGTGCCAGTAGTATAACCTTTGGGACAGGGTTTGGCTACACCTTC.

Note on this clone: The sample has other DNA sequences that encode this CDR3 too. V gene TRBV7-9 combines with J gene TRBJ2-7; unclear D gene. Trimming took off 4 bases at V and 1 base at J, with 5 bases between the two ends. Germline lookup yields CDR1 SEHNR and CDR2 FQNEAQ (reference sequence). The CDR3 covers 12 residues. CDR3 in DNA: TGTGCCAGCAGCTCTGAATCCTACGAGCAGTACTTC. Protein: CASSSESYEQYF.

In its sample, this clone was seen a few times. The DNA for the CDR3 is TGTGCCAGCAGCTTGGCGGAGAGCACAGATACGCAGTATTTT. Amino acids: CASSLAESTDTQYF. The chain employs TRBV5-8 and TRBJ2-3; the D is unclear. Trimming removed 0 bases at V and 0 bases at J, with 5 bases between. The CDR3 has 14 residues. The germline gives CDR1 SGHTS, CDR2 YDEGEE.

Note on this clone: The sample carries other DNA sequences with the same CDR3. In DNA, the CDR3 is TGCAGCGTCCGGACCGGGGGCGACGAGCAGTACTTC. This translates into CSVRTGGDEQYF. The chain uses TRBV29-1 and TRBJ2-7; possibly TRBD1 or TRBD2 for D (6 bases each). In germline, CDR1 is SQVTM, CDR2 ANQGSEA. The V end was cut by 6 bases, the J end by 5 bases, with 14 bases between. This CDR3 has 12 residues.

This sequence joins TRBV6-7 and TRBJ2-5; possibly TRBD2 for D (6 bases). TRBV6-7 is an open reading frame whose function is uncertain. V shed 2 bases and J shed 5 bases, with 15 bases lying between them. CDR3 length: 15 residues. CDR3 residues: CASSYGGSLGETQYF. CDR3 DNA: TGTGCCAGCAGTTACGGGGGGTCCTTGGGGGAGACCCAGTACTTC.

The V gene is TRBV5-1, the J gene TRBJ1-2; 9 nucleotides align to TRBD1. V shed 4 bases and J 6 bases; nucleotides not matched to a gene: 7. Germline CDR1 is SGHRS and CDR2 is YFSETQ. CDR3 size: 14 residues. Here the CDR3 DNA reads TGCGCCAGCAGCACTGGACAGGGGAGCGATGGCTACACCTTC. It translates to CASSTGQGSDGYTF.